This TCR beta chain was recorded in a study of a mutant IDH1 vaccine in newly diagnosed glioma. TCRdb's copy holds only in-frame clones and misses some; the assay was immunoSEQ multiplex PCR. This repertoire shows tens of thousands of clones, about 82% found once; its top ten account for around 21%. As to time point: baseline, week 1 (first vaccination visit). The treatment is: pre-vaccination baseline after standard-of-care therapy. Donors' newly diagnosed IDH1-mutant WHO grade 3 or 4 astrocytomas lacked nuclear ATRX. Trimming removed 5 bases from V and 5 bases from J; junction bases left unmatched: 3. Germline V CDR1 and CDR2: SEHNR, FQNEAQ (reference sequence). This CDR3 comprises 14 residues.

V gene TRBV7-9 combines with J gene TRBJ1-4; TRBD1 matches at 9 bases. The sample was PBMCs, taken from a glioma patient treated with radiotherapy, temozolomide or both. The receptor was derived from a man between 18 and 29 years old with glioma. The DNA of the CDR3 is TGTGCCAGCAGCGTAGGGACAGGGAATGAAAAACTGTTTTTT. Protein product: CASSVGTGNEKLFF.